This entry concerns a single T cell receptor beta chain. Its antigen is undetermined. These data belong to a study of cytomegalovirus exposure and HLA in healthy donors. Background on the study: In an earlier analysis, 95 million to 140 million unique TCR beta sequences were found from approximately 170 million T cells.

The study, taken as a whole, reports: About 87% or about 30% of the time was how often most TCR beta V segments were productive, according to an earlier analysis.

The PCR made use of 60 Vbeta and 13 Jbeta primers. The table came from immunoSEQ multiplex PCR; TCRdb's copy has only in-frame clones and leaves some out. The data contain about 130,000 clones, roughly 74% of them singletons. Sequencing was carried out using PBMCs. This receptor was obtained from a male donor in good health and CMV-seronegative.

The CDR3 nucleotides read TGTGCCATCAGTGAGTCTGAACTAGATTTGACCAATGAGCAGTTCTTC. As protein: CAISESELDLTNEQFF. The chain is built from TRBV10-3 and TRBJ2-1; possibly TRBD2 for D (5 bases). Germline-derived CDR1 and CDR2 are ENHRY and SYGVKD. CDR3 length equals 16 residues. V lost 0 bases and J lost 6, with 15 bases in between.